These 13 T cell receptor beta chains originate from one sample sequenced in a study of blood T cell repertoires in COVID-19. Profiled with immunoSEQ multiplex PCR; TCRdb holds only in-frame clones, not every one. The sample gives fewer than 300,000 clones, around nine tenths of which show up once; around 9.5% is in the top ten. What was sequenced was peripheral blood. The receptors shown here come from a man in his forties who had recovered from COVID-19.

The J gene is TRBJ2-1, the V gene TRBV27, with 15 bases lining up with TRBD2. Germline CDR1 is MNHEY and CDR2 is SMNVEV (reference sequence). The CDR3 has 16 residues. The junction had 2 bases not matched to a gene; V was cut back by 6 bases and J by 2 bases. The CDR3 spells CASRRTSGGAYNEQFF. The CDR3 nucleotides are TGTGCCAGCAGGAGGACTAGCGGGGGGGCCTACAATGAGCAGTTCTTC.

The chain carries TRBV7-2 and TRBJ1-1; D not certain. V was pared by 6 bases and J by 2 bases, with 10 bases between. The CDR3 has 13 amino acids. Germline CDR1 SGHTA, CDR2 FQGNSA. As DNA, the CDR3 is TGTGCCAGCAGACCAACTGTAAACACTGAAGCTTTCTTT. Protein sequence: CASRPTVNTEAFF. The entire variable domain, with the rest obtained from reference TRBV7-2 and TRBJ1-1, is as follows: GAGVSQSPSNKVTEKGKDVELRCDPISGHTALYWYRQSLGQGLEFLIYFQGNSAPDKSGLPSDRFSAERTGGSVSTLTIQRTQQEDSAVYLCASRPTVNTEAFFGQGTRLTVV.

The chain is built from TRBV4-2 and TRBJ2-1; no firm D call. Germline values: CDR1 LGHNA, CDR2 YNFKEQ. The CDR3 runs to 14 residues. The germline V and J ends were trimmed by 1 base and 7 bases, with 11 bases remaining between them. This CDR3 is CASSQGGPGNEQFF. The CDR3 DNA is TGTGCCAGCAGCCAAGGCGGTCCTGGGAATGAGCAGTTCTTC.

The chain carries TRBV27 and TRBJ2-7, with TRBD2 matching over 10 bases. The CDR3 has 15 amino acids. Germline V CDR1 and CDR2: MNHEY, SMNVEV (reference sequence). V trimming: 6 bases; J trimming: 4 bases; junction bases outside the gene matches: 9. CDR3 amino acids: CASSRSGGARYEQYF. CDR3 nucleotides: TGTGCCAGCAGCCGAAGCGGGGGGGCCAGGTACGAGCAGTACTTC.

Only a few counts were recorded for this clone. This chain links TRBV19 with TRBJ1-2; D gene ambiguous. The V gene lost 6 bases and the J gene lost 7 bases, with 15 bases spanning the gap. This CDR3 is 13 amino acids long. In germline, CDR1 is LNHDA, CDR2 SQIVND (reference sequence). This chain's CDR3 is CASRRGEGSGYTF. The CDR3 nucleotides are TGTGCCAGTAGGCGAGGAGAAGGTAGTGGCTACACCTTC.

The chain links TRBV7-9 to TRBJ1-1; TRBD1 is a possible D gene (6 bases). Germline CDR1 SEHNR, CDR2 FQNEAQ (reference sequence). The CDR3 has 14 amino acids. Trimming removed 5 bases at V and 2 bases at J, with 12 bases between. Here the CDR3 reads CASSKDRRNTEAFF. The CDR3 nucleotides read TGTGCCAGCAGCAAGGACAGAAGAAACACTGAAGCTTTCTTT.

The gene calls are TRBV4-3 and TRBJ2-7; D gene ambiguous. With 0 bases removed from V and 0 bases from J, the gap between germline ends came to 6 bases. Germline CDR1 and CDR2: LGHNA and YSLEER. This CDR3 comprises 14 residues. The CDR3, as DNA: TGCGCCAGCAGCCAAGATCCGAGCTCCTACGAGCAGTACTTC. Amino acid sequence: CASSQDPSSYEQYF.

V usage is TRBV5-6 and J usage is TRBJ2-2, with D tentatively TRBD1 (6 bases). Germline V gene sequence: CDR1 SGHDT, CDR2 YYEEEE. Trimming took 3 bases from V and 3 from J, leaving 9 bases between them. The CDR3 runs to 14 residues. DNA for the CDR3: TGTGCCAGCAGCTCCGGGACATACACCGGGGAGCTGTTTTTT. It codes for CASSSGTYTGELFF.

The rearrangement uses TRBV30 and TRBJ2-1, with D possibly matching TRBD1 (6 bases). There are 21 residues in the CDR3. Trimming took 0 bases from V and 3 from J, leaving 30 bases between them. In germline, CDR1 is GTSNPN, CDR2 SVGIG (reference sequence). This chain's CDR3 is CAWSVPPRDKIWSRDYNEQFF. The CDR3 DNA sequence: TGTGCCTGGAGTGTGCCCCCCCGGGACAAGATTTGGAGTAGGGACTACAATGAGCAGTTCTTC.

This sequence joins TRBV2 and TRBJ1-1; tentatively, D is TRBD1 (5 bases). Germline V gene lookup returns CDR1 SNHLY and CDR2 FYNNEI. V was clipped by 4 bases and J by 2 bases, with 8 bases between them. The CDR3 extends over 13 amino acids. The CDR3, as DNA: TGTGCCAGCAGTGTGGACATAAACACTGAAGCTTTCTTT. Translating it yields CASSVDINTEAFF. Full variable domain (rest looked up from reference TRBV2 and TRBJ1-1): EPEVTQTPSHQVTQMGQEVILRCVPISNHLYFYWYRQILGQKVEFLVSFYNNEISEKSEIFDDQFSVERPDGSNFTLKIRSTKLEDSAMYFCASSVDINTEAFFGQGTRLTVV.

CDR3 amino acids: CASSARQGSDTQYF. The CDR3 coding sequence is TGTGCCAGCAGCGCCAGACAGGGCTCAGATACGCAGTATTTT. J is TRBJ2-3 and V is TRBV9, with 7 bases lining up with TRBD1. V gave up 3 bases and J gave up 4 bases; unmatched junction bases: 5. Germline-derived CDR1 and CDR2 are SGDLS and YYNGEE. The CDR3 runs 14 residues.

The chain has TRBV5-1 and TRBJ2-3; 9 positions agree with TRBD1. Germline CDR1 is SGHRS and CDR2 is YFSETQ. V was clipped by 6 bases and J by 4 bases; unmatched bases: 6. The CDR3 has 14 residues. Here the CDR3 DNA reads TGCGCCAGCAAACTGGGACAGGGTGCAGATACGCAGTATTTT. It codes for CASKLGQGADTQYF.

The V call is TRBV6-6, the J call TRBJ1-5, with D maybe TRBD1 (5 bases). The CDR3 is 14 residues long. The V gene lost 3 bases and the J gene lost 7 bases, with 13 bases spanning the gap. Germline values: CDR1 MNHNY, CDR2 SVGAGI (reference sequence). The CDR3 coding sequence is TGTGCCAGCAGTTATGGAGGGGCCGAACAGCCCCAGCATTTT. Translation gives CASSYGGAEQPQHF.